A single TCR beta chain is shown here with its context. Its target is unknown. Trimming stripped 10 bases from V and 6 bases from J, with 17 bases between. The germline V gene has CDR1 ENHRY and CDR2 SYGVKD. CDR3 length: 13 residues. Primers included in the PCR were 60 Vbeta and 13 Jbeta primers. The repertoire was sequenced with immunoSEQ multiplex PCR; TCRdb's copy has only in-frame clones and lacks some. The sample carries more than 100,000 clones, 80% recorded once. This sample is part of a study of cytomegalovirus exposure and HLA in healthy donors. The study's findings and limits: Links to common viral pathogens appeared, in a later analysis, for several of the most significant clusters. A later analysis reportedly identified an Asian-associated ancestry cluster as carrying fewer N-insertions than the approximately 640-donor mean. Most observed TCR sequences were rare, whereas some public TCRs were detected in many donors.

Healthy people donating bone marrow made up the donors. The J gene is TRBJ2-3, the V gene TRBV10-3; possible D gene TRBD2, 7 bases. The sequence came from a female donor in good health and CMV-seropositive. The sequenced sample was PBMCs. CDR3 DNA: TGTGCCAACAGACGGGGGGCGGGGGATACGCAGTATTTT. It translates to CANRRGAGDTQYF.